This T cell receptor beta chain was documented in a study of OX40 agonist ivuxolimab in advanced cancers. Background on the study: Two cutaneous melanoma patients and one hepatocellular carcinoma patient, three in all, had partial responses.

Comment on this clone: Its antigen is not identified.

Sequencing used immunoSEQ multiplex PCR; TCRdb keeps in-frame clones, though not all of them. Among roughly 68,000 clones listed, 85% to 95% were seen once. The CDR3 runs to 14 residues. Germline V gene data show CDR1 as MDHEN and CDR2 as SYDVKM. V shed 3 bases and J shed 6 bases, with 13 bases lying between them. Points from the study as a whole: Low normalized T-cell clonal expansion also characterized some of the nonresponders.

This TCR was sampled from an adult with an advanced solid tumor such as melanoma, head and neck, liver or kidney cancer. The V gene is TRBV28, the J gene TRBJ2-3; D possibly matches TRBD1 or TRBD2 (5 bases each). This material consisted of CD4+ or CD8+ T cells sorted from blood, taken in a trial of the OX40 agonist ivuxolimab. Here the CDR3 DNA reads TGTGCCAGCAGTTTCCGAGGGGCCAGGGATACGCAGTATTTT. Its protein is CASSFRGARDTQYF. Combining the CDR3 with reference TRBV28 and TRBJ2-3 gives the whole variable domain DVKVTQSSRYLVKRTGEKVFLECVQDMDHENMFWYRQDPGLGLRLIYFSYDVKMKEKGDIPEGYSVSREKKERFSLILESASTNQTSMYLCASSFRGARDTQYFGPGTRLTVL.